These 9 T cell receptor beta chains were all obtained from the same sample, sequenced in a study of T-cell reconstitution after alpha-beta-depleted transplantation in children. Preparation of the TCRbeta library used unique molecular identifiers. Each CDR3 protein is one row after TCRdb ran MiXCR on the PCR reads. The data contain some 600,000 distinct CDR3 sequences, around 17% of them seen just once; the ten biggest clones take up 1.1%. The specimen was PBMCs from the stem cell graft donor, collected from the stem cell graft. The receptors derive from a human donor who donated a stem cell graft to a child with acute myeloid leukemia.

This clonotype was seen many times. This rearrangement joins TRBV29-1 to TRBJ1-4, with 10 bases matching TRBD1. Per the germline V gene, CDR1 is SQVTM and CDR2 is ANQGSEA. With 7 bases clipped from V and 7 bases from J, the junction kept 6 bases outside the gene matches. CDR3 length equals 13 residues. CDR3 in amino acids: CSAGGTGVEKLFF. CDR3 sequence (DNA): TGCAGCGCTGGGGGGACAGGGGTTGAAAAACTGTTTTTT.

This clonotype has a count of ten or more. The V and J genes are TRBV9 and TRBJ2-5; perhaps TRBD2 as D (6 bases). V was shortened by 4 bases and J by 2 bases, with 15 bases between the two germline ends. This CDR3 is 15 amino acids long. Germline V gene sequence: CDR1 SGDLS, CDR2 YYNGEE. The CDR3 sequence: CASSTRGTFQETQYF. CDR3 sequence (DNA): TGTGCCAGCAGCACCCGGGGGACCTTTCAAGAGACCCAGTACTTC.

In its sample, this clonotype was seen many times. This chain links TRBV20-1 with TRBJ1-5; TRBD1 matches 7 bases. The CDR3 totals 15 residues. Trimming took 0 bases from V and 2 from J; bases not matched to a gene: 4. From germline, CDR1 is DFQATT and CDR2 SNEGSKA (reference sequence). In nucleotides, the CDR3 is TGCAGTGCTAGAGATATTACAGGGGGCAATCAGCCCCAGCATTTT. Its translation is CSARDITGGNQPQHF.

This clonotype was seen many times. This chain joins TRBV20-1 and TRBJ2-2; tentatively, D is TRBD1 or TRBD2 (5 bases each). This CDR3 has 15 residues. The V end was cut by 5 bases, the J end by 1 base, with 14 bases between. CDR1 is DFQATT, CDR2 SNEGSKA, per germline (reference sequence). The CDR3 here is CSAADGGLNTGELFF. The CDR3 nucleotides are TGCAGTGCTGCCGATGGGGGTCTGAACACCGGGGAGCTGTTTTTT.

This clonotype has a handful of counts. The genes are TRBV5-1 and TRBJ2-7; 8 nucleotides align to TRBD2. The CDR3 is 14 residues long. The germline V gene has CDR1 SGHRS and CDR2 YFSETQ. The ends lost 3 bases at V and 2 bases at J; junction bases unmatched: 4. This CDR3 is CASSSGLETYEQYF. As DNA, the CDR3 is TGCGCCAGCAGCTCGGGACTAGAGACCTACGAGCAGTACTTC.

This clonotype was found many times. The chain uses TRBV10-3 and TRBJ2-5, with D perhaps matching TRBD1 or TRBD2 (5 bases each). The CDR3 sequence is 17 residues long. The V gene's germline CDR1 is ENHRY and CDR2 SYGVKD. The V end lost 0 bases, the J end lost 5 bases, and 19 bases lay between the germline ends. The CDR3 nucleotides read TGTGCCATCAGTGAGTCGATAGGGACCTCAGAATCGGAGACCCAGTACTTC. The encoded protein is CAISESIGTSESETQYF.

The chain recombines TRBV5-1 with TRBJ2-1; D gene uncertain. Trimming removed 0 bases from V and 8 bases from J, with 9 bases in between. The CDR3 contains 13 residues. Germline-derived CDR1 and CDR2 are SGHRS and YFSETQ. CDR3 in DNA: TGCGCCAGCAGCTTGGCCGGGCACGATGAGCAGTTCTTC. It is translated as CASSLAGHDEQFF.

In its sample, this clonotype was seen a few times. V is TRBV12-3 or TRBV12-4 and J is TRBJ1-2, with D maybe TRBD1 (6 bases). V was cut by 6 bases and J by 3 bases, with 14 bases left in between. This CDR3 has 14 amino acids. CDR3 loop: CASRAPGAYYGYTF. CDR3 nucleotide sequence: TGTGCCAGCAGGGCCCCGGGGGCTTACTATGGCTACACCTTC.

This clonotype was seen only a few times. The chain carries TRBV24-1 and TRBJ2-6; D might be TRBD2 (6 bases). Germline CDR1 is KGHDR and CDR2 is SFDVKD. The CDR3 is made up of 16 amino acids. Trimming stripped 10 bases from V and 1 base from J, with 16 bases between. CDR3 DNA: TGTGCCACGGGTGTCGGAGGGGATTCTGGGGCCAACGTCCTGACTTTC. Translating gives CATGVGGDSGANVLTF.